These 18 T cell receptor beta chains originate from one sample sequenced in a study of shared clonotypes between healthy human individuals. Produced via immunoSEQ multiplex PCR; TCRdb's table is partial and in-frame only. The sample has 640,000 or so clones; less than 80% are singletons. Sequencing was performed on memory CD4+ T cells sorted from blood. Subset here: CD45RA-negative fraction. The origin of the receptors is a woman aged 25 to 39 in good health.

The chain joins TRBV7-9 to TRBJ1-4, with 8 bases fitting TRBD1. The CDR3 extends over 14 amino acids. Germline V gene lookup returns CDR1 SEHNR and CDR2 FQNEAQ (reference sequence). Trimming removed 5 bases from V and 7 bases from J; junction bases left unmatched: 6. The CDR3 is CASSQGQGGEKLFF. CDR3 DNA sequence: TGTGCCAGCAGCCAAGGACAGGGCGGTGAAAAACTGTTTTTT.

The rearrangement joins TRBV11-2 to TRBJ1-1; D not certain. V was cut by 2 bases and J by 3 bases, with 7 bases left in between. Germline loops: CDR1 SGHAT, CDR2 FQNNGV. The CDR3 runs 13 residues. CDR3 protein: CASSLFGDTEAFF. Written as DNA, the CDR3 is TGTGCCAGCAGCTTATTCGGAGACACTGAAGCTTTCTTT.

The rearrangement joins TRBV5-4 to TRBJ1-1, with D possibly matching TRBD1 (6 bases). V was trimmed by 6 bases and J by 0 bases, leaving 15 bases between them. The germline V gene encodes CDR1 SGHNT and CDR2 YYREEE (reference sequence). The CDR3 extends over 15 amino acids. CDR3 in amino acids: CASIPKGGLNTEAFF. The CDR3, as DNA: TGTGCCAGCATCCCCAAAGGGGGTTTGAACACTGAAGCTTTCTTT.

This chain uses TRBV28 with TRBJ1-2, with 8 bases identical to TRBD1. Germline-derived CDR1 and CDR2 are MDHEN and SYDVKM. V lost 6 bases, J lost 0 bases, and 3 bases stayed unmatched. This CDR3 has 14 residues. This CDR3 reads CASSWTGPNYGYTF. The CDR3 coding sequence is TGTGCCAGCAGCTGGACAGGGCCTAACTATGGCTACACCTTC.

This clone was counted ten times or more. This same CDR3 is encoded by further DNA sequences in the sample. The chain uses TRBV5-1 and TRBJ2-1; D is perhaps TRBD2 (6 bases). V lost 0 bases and J lost 0, with 7 bases in between. Germline values: CDR1 SGHRS, CDR2 YFSETQ. The CDR3 spans 15 residues. CDR3 residues: CASSLDSGSYNEQFF. CDR3 in DNA: TGCGCCAGCAGCTTGGATAGCGGCTCCTACAATGAGCAGTTCTTC.

This clone has only a few counts. The chain uses TRBV4-1 and TRBJ2-7; maybe TRBD2 (7 bases). V was trimmed by 0 bases and J by 7 bases, leaving 25 bases between them. CDR3 size: 18 residues. CDR1 is MGHRA, CDR2 YSYEKL, per germline. The CDR3 protein is CASSQDSVRGAQGGEQYF. CDR3 nucleotides: TGCGCCAGCAGCCAAGACTCGGTCCGGGGGGCACAGGGTGGTGAGCAGTACTTC.

Of note for this clone: Other DNA sequences in this specimen translate into the identical CDR3. The chain joins TRBV4-2 to TRBJ1-2; D remains unclear. The CDR3 is made up of 16 amino acids. CDR1 and CDR2 from the germline V gene are LGHNA and YNFKEQ. The V gene lost 0 bases and the J gene lost 0 bases, with 11 bases spanning the gap. Here the CDR3 reads CASSQDPTATNYGYTF. The DNA of the CDR3 is TGTGCCAGCAGCCAAGATCCTACGGCGACTAACTATGGCTACACCTTC.

The rearrangement uses TRBV7-9 and TRBJ1-1; no reliable D call. Germline CDR1 is SEHNR and CDR2 is FQNEAQ (reference sequence). The CDR3 runs to 14 residues. The V end lost 2 bases, the J end lost 1 base, and 8 bases lay between the germline ends. CDR3 nucleotide sequence: TGTGCCAGCAGCTTAATGACACCGAACACTGAAGCTTTCTTT. As protein: CASSLMTPNTEAFF.

This clone has a handful of counts. The chain carries TRBV15 and TRBJ1-2; TRBD1 aligns across 8 bases. The V gene's germline CDR1 is LNHNV and CDR2 YYDKDF (reference sequence). This CDR3 region has 16 residues. V shed 0 bases, J shed 5 bases, and the junction held 8 bases outside the gene matches. CDR3 sequence (DNA): TGTGCCACCAGCAGAGATCCGACAGGGGTCTTATATGGCTACACCTTC. It is translated as CATSRDPTGVLYGYTF.

The chain joins TRBV4-1 to TRBJ2-6; D is unresolved. The CDR3 has 16 amino acids. CDR1 and CDR2 from the germline V gene are MGHRA and YSYEKL. Trimming stripped 0 bases from V and 0 bases from J, with 6 bases between. CDR3 bases: TGCGCCAGCAGCCAAGAACTTCTCTCTGGGGCCAACGTCCTGACTTTC. This gives the protein CASSQELLSGANVLTF.

The chain is built from TRBV7-3 and TRBJ1-2; D may be TRBD1 (5 bases). From germline, CDR1 is SGHTA and CDR2 FQGTGA. The CDR3 spans 19 residues. Trimming stripped 5 bases from V and 6 bases from J, with 31 bases between. The CDR3 region is CASSLPVVGTQSDRNGYTF. CDR3 DNA sequence: TGTGCCAGCAGCCTTCCCGTGGTGGGGACTCAAAGTGATAGGAATGGCTACACCTTC.

This sequence joins TRBV5-1 and TRBJ1-3, with TRBD1 as a possible D gene (6 bases). Trimming cost V 3 bases and J 6 bases, with 10 bases left between them. CDR1 is SGHRS and CDR2 is YFSETQ in the germline V gene. CDR3 length: 13 residues. In nucleotides, the CDR3 is TGCGCCAGCAGCTCAGGGGCCGTAAACACCATATATTTT. Encoded protein: CASSSGAVNTIYF.

This chain uses TRBV5-1 with TRBJ1-3; D is perhaps TRBD1 (5 bases). Trimming shortened V by 4 bases and J by 5 bases, and 13 bases separated the two germline ends. CDR1 is SGHRS and CDR2 is YFSETQ in the germline V gene. The CDR3 covers 14 residues. In DNA form, the CDR3 reads TGCGCCAGCAGCCCCGGGACGGACAGAAACACCATATATTTT. Translation gives CASSPGTDRNTIYF.

V usage is TRBV5-1 and J usage is TRBJ2-3; D is unresolved. CDR1 SGHRS and CDR2 YFSETQ come from the germline V gene. The CDR3 length is 13 residues. Trimming left V 5 bases short and J 6 bases short, with 13 bases between. CDR3 amino acids: CASSYGREDTQYF. CDR3 coding DNA: TGCGCCAGCAGTTACGGACGAGAGGATACGCAGTATTTT.

The chain has TRBV9 and TRBJ2-2; D ambiguous. The length of the CDR3 is 17 residues. CDR1 and CDR2 (germline): SGDLS, YYNGEE. Trimming removed 7 bases from V and 0 bases from J, with 19 bases in between. The CDR3 bases are TGTGCCAGCTGCGCCTACAGCGCTCCGTCGAACACCGGGGAGCTGTTTTTT. This gives the protein CASCAYSAPSNTGELFF.

This chain joins TRBV7-2 and TRBJ2-4; no clear D gene. CDR1 is SGHTA, CDR2 FQGNSA, per germline. Trimming shortened V by 0 bases and J by 5 bases, and 5 bases separated the two germline ends. This CDR3 is 13 amino acids long. The CDR3 DNA follows: TGTGCCAGCAGCTTAGCACCAGAAAACATTCAGTACTTC. Its translation: CASSLAPENIQYF. Filled out from reference TRBV7-2 and TRBJ2-4, the complete variable domain reads GAGVSQSPSNKVTEKGKDVELRCDPISGHTALYWYRQSLGQGLEFLIYFQGNSAPDKSGLPSDRFSAERTGGSVSTLTIQRTQQEDSAVYLCASSLAPENIQYFGAGTRLSVL.

The J gene is TRBJ1-2, the V gene TRBV27; 9 positions agree with TRBD1. Germline loops: CDR1 MNHEY, CDR2 SMNVEV (reference sequence). The CDR3 consists of 17 residues. Losses at the gene ends were 5 bases for V and 3 bases for J; bases not matched to a gene: 13. The CDR3 nucleotides read TGTGCCAGCAGTCCTACCATGGGACAGGGCGACTACTATGGCTACACCTTC. Protein: CASSPTMGQGDYYGYTF.

This clone was picked up one time. V and J are TRBV4-2 and TRBJ1-2; 8 positions agree with TRBD1. V shed 4 bases, J shed 8 bases, and the junction held 6 bases outside the gene matches. The CDR3 is 13 amino acids. Germline V gene lookup returns CDR1 LGHNA and CDR2 YNFKEQ. As DNA, the CDR3 is TGTGCCAGCAGCCTCGGACAGGGCGAGGGCTACACCTTC. It is translated as CASSLGQGEGYTF.